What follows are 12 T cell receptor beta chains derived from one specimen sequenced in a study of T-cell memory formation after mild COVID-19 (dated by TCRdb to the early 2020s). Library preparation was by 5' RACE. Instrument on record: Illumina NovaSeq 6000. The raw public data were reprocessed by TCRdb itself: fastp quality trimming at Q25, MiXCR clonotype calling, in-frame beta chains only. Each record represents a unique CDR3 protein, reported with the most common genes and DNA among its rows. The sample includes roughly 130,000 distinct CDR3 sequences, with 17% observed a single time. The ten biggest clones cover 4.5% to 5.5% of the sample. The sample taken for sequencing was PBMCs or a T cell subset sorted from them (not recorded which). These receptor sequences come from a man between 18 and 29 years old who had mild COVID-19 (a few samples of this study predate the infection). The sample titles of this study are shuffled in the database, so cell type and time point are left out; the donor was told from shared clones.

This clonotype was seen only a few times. CDR3 region: CASSLGRLDTDTQYF. DNA of the CDR3: TGTGCCAGCAGTTTAGGGAGACTAGATACAGATACGCAGTATTTT. V is TRBV12-3 or TRBV12-4 and J is TRBJ2-3; D possibly corresponds to TRBD2 (6 bases). The ends were cut back, 1 base at V and 3 bases at J, with 11 bases in the middle. The length of the CDR3 is 15 residues.

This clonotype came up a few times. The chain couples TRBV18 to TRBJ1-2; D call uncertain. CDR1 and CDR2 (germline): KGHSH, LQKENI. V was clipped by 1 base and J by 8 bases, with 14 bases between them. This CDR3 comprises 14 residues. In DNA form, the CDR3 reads TGTGCCAGCTCACCACGTCAGGTTGCGGAAGGCTACACCTTC. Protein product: CASSPRQVAEGYTF.

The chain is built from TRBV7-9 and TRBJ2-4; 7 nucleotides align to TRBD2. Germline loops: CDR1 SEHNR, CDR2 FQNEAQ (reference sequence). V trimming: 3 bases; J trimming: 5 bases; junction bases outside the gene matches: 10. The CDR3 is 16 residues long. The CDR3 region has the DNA TGTGCCAGCAGCTTTCGAACTAGCGATCGCGAAAACATTCAGTACTTC. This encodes CASSFRTSDRENIQYF.

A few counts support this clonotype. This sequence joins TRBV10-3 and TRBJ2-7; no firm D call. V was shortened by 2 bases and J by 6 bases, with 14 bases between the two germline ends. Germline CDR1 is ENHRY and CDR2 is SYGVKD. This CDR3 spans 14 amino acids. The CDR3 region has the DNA TGTGCCATCAGTGAGAATGGCAGGCCACTCGAGCAGTACGTC. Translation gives CAISENGRPLEQYV.

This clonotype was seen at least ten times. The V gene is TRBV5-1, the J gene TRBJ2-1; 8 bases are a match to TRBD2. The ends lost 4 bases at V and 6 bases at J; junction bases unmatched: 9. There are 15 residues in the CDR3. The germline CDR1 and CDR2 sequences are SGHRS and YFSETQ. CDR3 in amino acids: CASSASGGSVNEQFF. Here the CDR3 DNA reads TGCGCCAGCAGCGCAAGCGGGGGTTCGGTCAATGAGCAGTTCTTC.

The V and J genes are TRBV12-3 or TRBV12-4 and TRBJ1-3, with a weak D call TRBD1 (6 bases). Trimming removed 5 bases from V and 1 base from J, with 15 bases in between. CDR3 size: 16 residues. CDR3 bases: TGTGCCAGCAGTCTAGGGGGACACCCATCTGGAAACACCATATATTTT. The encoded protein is CASSLGGHPSGNTIYF.

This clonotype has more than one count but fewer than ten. The CDR3 DNA reads TGTGCCAGCAGCGAGGGAGGGTCGAAGGCCCAGTACTTC. Translating it yields CASSEGGSKAQYF. This chain links TRBV7-3 with TRBJ2-5; 7 bases match TRBD2. Germline V lookup: CDR1 SGHTA, CDR2 FQGTGA. J lost 9 bases, V lost 5 bases, and 9 bases had no gene match. This CDR3 has 13 amino acids. Together with reference TRBV7-3 and TRBJ2-5, the CDR3 gives the full variable domain: GAGVSQTPSNKVTEKGKYVELRCDPISGHTALYWYRQSLGQGPEFLIYFQGTGAADDSGLPNDRFFAVRPEGSVSTLKIQRTERGDSAVYLCASSEGGSKAQYFGPGTRLLVL.

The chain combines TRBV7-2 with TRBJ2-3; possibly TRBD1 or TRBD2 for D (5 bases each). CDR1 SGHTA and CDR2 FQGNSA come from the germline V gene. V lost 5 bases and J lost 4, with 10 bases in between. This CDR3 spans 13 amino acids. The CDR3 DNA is TGTGCCAGCAGCCGCGTGGGGGCAGATACGCAGTATTTT. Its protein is CASSRVGADTQYF.

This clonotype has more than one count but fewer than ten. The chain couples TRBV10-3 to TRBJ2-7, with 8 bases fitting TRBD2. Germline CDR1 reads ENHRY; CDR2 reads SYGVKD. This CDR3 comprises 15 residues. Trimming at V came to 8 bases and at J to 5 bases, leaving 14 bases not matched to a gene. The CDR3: CAISQGTFSGDEQYF. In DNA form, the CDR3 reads TGTGCCATCTCTCAGGGCACTTTTAGCGGGGACGAGCAGTACTTC.

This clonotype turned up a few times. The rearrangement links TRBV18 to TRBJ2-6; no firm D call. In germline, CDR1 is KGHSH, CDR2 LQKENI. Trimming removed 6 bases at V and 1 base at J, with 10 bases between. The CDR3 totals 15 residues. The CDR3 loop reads CASSTLGSGANVLTF. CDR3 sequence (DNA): TGTGCCAGCTCGACCTTGGGGTCTGGGGCCAACGTCCTGACTTTC.

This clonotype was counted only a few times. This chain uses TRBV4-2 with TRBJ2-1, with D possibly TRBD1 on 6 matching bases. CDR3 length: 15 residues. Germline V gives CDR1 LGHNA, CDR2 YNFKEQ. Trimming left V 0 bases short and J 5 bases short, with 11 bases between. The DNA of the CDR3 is TGTGCCAGCAGCCAAGATCGTACAGGGCACAATGAGCAGTTCTTC. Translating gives CASSQDRTGHNEQFF.

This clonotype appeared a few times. The CDR3 reads CASSLERERGYTF. As DNA, the CDR3 is TGTGCCAGCAGCTTAGAACGGGAAAGGGGCTACACCTTC. The J gene is TRBJ1-2, the V gene TRBV7-2; no reliable D call. The germline CDR1 and CDR2 sequences are SGHTA and FQGNSA. CDR3 length: 13 amino acids. Deletions cut 1 base from V and 8 bases from J, with 11 bases between.